This T cell receptor beta chain was sequenced for a study of post-analysis software for immune sequencing data. Study-level findings and limits: Elevated frequency relative to controls characterized 4 or 5 TRBV segments in patients, TRBV5-6, TRBV5-1 and TRBV20-1 among them.

Turning to this clonotype: Its specificity is not known.

The CDR3 runs to 18 residues. From germline, CDR1 is SQVTM and CDR2 ANQGSEA. The V and J ends lost 3 bases and 1 base, in that order; junction bases with no gene match: 14. The library was made from cDNA and included unique molecular identifiers. TCRdb reanalysed the PCR reads using MiXCR and keeps one entry per CDR3 protein. This sample carries around 190,000 distinct CDR3 sequences, over 25% of them seen once, and the ten largest clones take about 3.4%. The sequenced sample was blood. The sequence was obtained from a girl younger than 18 with multiple sclerosis. The chain uses TRBV29-1 and TRBJ1-1, with TRBD1 identical over 10 bases. CDR3 residues: CSVDSPWYRQGANTEAFF. The CDR3 DNA follows: TGCAGCGTTGACAGCCCCTGGTACCGACAGGGGGCGAACACTGAAGCTTTCTTT.